This T cell receptor beta chain was obtained from a study of blood T cell repertoires in COVID-19. Overall study: Material from acute and convalescent COVID-19 was sourced from the United States, Italy and Spain.

V trimming: 5 bases; J trimming: 2 bases; junction bases outside the gene matches: 3. CDR3 size: 15 residues. CDR1 SGHTA and CDR2 FQGNSA come from the germline V gene. Authors' analysis steps: Scientists estimated how many nucleated cells there were by amplifying reference gene primers. TCRdb keeps only in-frame clones here, not all; method: immunoSEQ multiplex PCR. The DNA was the basis for D and trimming; V, J and clone size are from that table. The table lists roughly 100,000 clones, approximately 90% of them singletons, with more than 3.5% in the top ten. The source material was peripheral blood. The chain uses TRBV7-2 and TRBJ2-2; 9 nucleotides align to TRBD1. This clonotype originated in a human donor with COVID-19, enrolled during active disease. The donor label of this sample is uncertain. The CDR3 DNA follows: TGTGCCAGCAGCCTACAGGGGGCTAACACCGGGGAGCTGTTTTTT. Protein sequence: CASSLQGANTGELFF.